The rows below give T cell receptor beta chains drawn from one sample of a study of blood T cells in healthy people across ages. Each CDR3 protein is one row after TCRdb ran MiXCR on the 5' RACE reads. Seen here are about 720,000 distinct CDR3 sequences, about 20% observed once, and the top ten hold roughly 22%. Material for sequencing was blood. These receptors originate from a man between 65 and 79 years old in good health. The CDR3 runs from the conserved cysteine through the conserved F or W. D genes are given only for firm matches. Part of the rows lack a size; the others show once, few, many or a class for expanded clones.

j_gene: TRBJ1-1; d_gene: NA; v_gene: TRBV4-1; abundance: NA; CDR3nt: TGCGCCAGCAGCCAAGCAACAGGGTATGGGGACACTGAAGCTTTCTTT; CDR3aa: CASSQATGYGDTEAFF
j_gene: TRBJ1-5; d_gene: NA; v_gene: TRBV20-1; abundance: many; CDR3nt: TGCAGTGCACGGCGCGGCCAGAGCAATCAGCCCCAGCATTTT; CDR3aa: CSARRGQSNQPQHF
j_gene: TRBJ1-6; d_gene: TRBD1; v_gene: TRBV15; abundance: NA; CDR3nt: TGTGCCACCAGCAGAGTCGGGGACAGGGCGAATTCACCCCTCCACTTT; CDR3aa: CATSRVGDRANSPLHF
j_gene: TRBJ2-7; d_gene: NA; v_gene: TRBV7-2; abundance: NA; CDR3nt: TGTGCCAGCAGCTTAGCCGCGGGGGCCGGATACGAGCAGTACTTC; CDR3aa: CASSLAAGAGYEQYF
j_gene: TRBJ2-3; d_gene: NA; v_gene: TRBV2; abundance: few; CDR3nt: TGTGCCAGCAGCGAAAGGGCCAATACGCAGTATTTT; CDR3aa: CASSERANTQYF
j_gene: TRBJ1-1; d_gene: NA; v_gene: TRBV3-1; abundance: few; CDR3nt: TGTGCCAGCAGCCAAGATTTAAGGACAGAGATAGCTTTCTTT; CDR3aa: CASSQDLRTEIAFF
j_gene: TRBJ1-2; d_gene: NA; v_gene: TRBV5-1; abundance: few; CDR3nt: TGCGCCAGCAGCGTCTTGGGGGCGGAGGGCTACACCTTC; CDR3aa: CASSVLGAEGYTF
j_gene: TRBJ1-4; d_gene: NA; v_gene: TRBV29-1; abundance: NA; CDR3nt: TGCAGCGTTGCGGCTGGCGGAACTAATGAAAAACTGTTTTTT; CDR3aa: CSVAAGGTNEKLFF
j_gene: TRBJ1-5; d_gene: NA; v_gene: TRBV6-1; abundance: few; CDR3nt: TGTGCCAGAAGAGGGGGCAATCAGCCCCAGCATTTT; CDR3aa: CARRGGNQPQHF
j_gene: TRBJ1-3; d_gene: NA; v_gene: TRBV7-3; abundance: once; CDR3nt: TGTGCCAGCAGCTTGACGGGGCAGGGACCTGGAAACACCATATATTTT; CDR3aa: CASSLTGQGPGNTIYF
j_gene: TRBJ2-3; d_gene: TRBD1; v_gene: TRBV12-3/TRBV12-4; abundance: few; CDR3nt: TGTGCCAGCATTCCCGGACAGGGGGCAGCAGATACGCAGTATTTT; CDR3aa: CASIPGQGAADTQYF
j_gene: TRBJ2-1; d_gene: NA; v_gene: TRBV9; abundance: NA; CDR3nt: TGTGCCAGCAGCGTAGTAAGGGCTTCCTACAATGAGCAGTTCTTC; CDR3aa: CASSVVRASYNEQFF
j_gene: TRBJ1-1; d_gene: NA; v_gene: TRBV29-1; abundance: few; CDR3nt: TGCAGCGCAACAGATAACACTGAAGCTTTCTTT; CDR3aa: CSATDNTEAFF
j_gene: TRBJ2-5; d_gene: NA; v_gene: TRBV20-1; abundance: NA; CDR3nt: TGCAGTGCTAGAGACGCTCGCCGGGGAGAGACCCAGTACTTC; CDR3aa: CSARDARRGETQYF
j_gene: TRBJ2-7; d_gene: TRBD2; v_gene: TRBV6-6; abundance: few; CDR3nt: TGTGCCAGCAGTGTGACTAGCGGGATCTCCGAGCAGTACTTC; CDR3aa: CASSVTSGISEQYF
j_gene: TRBJ2-1; d_gene: NA; v_gene: TRBV4-3; abundance: few; CDR3nt: TGCGCCAGCAGCCAATCCATATTAGGTGAGCAGTTCTTC; CDR3aa: CASSQSILGEQFF
j_gene: TRBJ2-7; d_gene: NA; v_gene: TRBV7-6; abundance: NA; CDR3nt: TGTGCCAGCAGCTTAACCCTCCCCGCAGGGGCAAGCTCCTACGAGCAGTACTTC; CDR3aa: CASSLTLPAGASSYEQYF
j_gene: TRBJ2-1; d_gene: NA; v_gene: TRBV4-2; abundance: few; CDR3nt: TGTGCCAGCAGCCAAGCTAGTCCTGAGCAGTTCTTC; CDR3aa: CASSQASPEQFF
j_gene: TRBJ2-3; d_gene: TRBD2; v_gene: TRBV12-3/TRBV12-4; abundance: NA; CDR3nt: TGTGCCAGCAGTTTAAGGTCTAGCGGGAGTGCAGATACGCAGTATTTT; CDR3aa: CASSLRSSGSADTQYF
j_gene: TRBJ2-1; d_gene: NA; v_gene: TRBV12-3/TRBV12-4; abundance: few; CDR3nt: TGTGCCAGCACCTCCAACGCTGAGCAGTTCTTC; CDR3aa: CASTSNAEQFF
j_gene: TRBJ2-7; d_gene: NA; v_gene: TRBV14; abundance: NA; CDR3nt: TGTGCCAGCAGCCAATTTTTCTACGAGCAGTACTTC; CDR3aa: CASSQFFYEQYF
j_gene: TRBJ2-4; d_gene: TRBD2; v_gene: TRBV14; abundance: few; CDR3nt: TGTGCCAGCAGCCCCCAGGCTAGCGGGGGGCCGGTAGCCAAAAACATTCAGTACTTC; CDR3aa: CASSPQASGGPVAKNIQYF
j_gene: TRBJ1-2; d_gene: NA; v_gene: TRBV19; abundance: few; CDR3nt: TGTGCCAGTAGTAAAGGGAAGGGCTTGAACTATGGCTACACCTTC; CDR3aa: CASSKGKGLNYGYTF
j_gene: TRBJ2-1; d_gene: TRBD1; v_gene: TRBV12-5; abundance: few; CDR3nt: TGTGCTAGTGGTTTGTCTCGGGACAGGGACAATGAGCAGTTCTTC; CDR3aa: CASGLSRDRDNEQFF
j_gene: TRBJ2-1; d_gene: NA; v_gene: TRBV12-3/TRBV12-4; abundance: few; CDR3nt: TGTGCCAGCAGTTTATCTGGGGTGGAGCAGTTCTTC; CDR3aa: CASSLSGVEQFF
j_gene: TRBJ2-5; d_gene: NA; v_gene: TRBV29-1; abundance: many; CDR3nt: TGCAGCGTTGACGAAGAGACCCAGTACTTC; CDR3aa: CSVDEETQYF
j_gene: TRBJ2-3; d_gene: TRBD2; v_gene: TRBV15; abundance: NA; CDR3nt: TGTGCCACCAGCAGACTCCTAGCGGGAGTGAGAGATACGCAGTATTTT; CDR3aa: CATSRLLAGVRDTQYF
j_gene: TRBJ1-2; d_gene: NA; v_gene: TRBV20-1; abundance: NA; CDR3nt: TGCAGTGCTGGGGTGCAGAACTATGGCTACACCTTC; CDR3aa: CSAGVQNYGYTF
j_gene: TRBJ1-1; d_gene: TRBD1; v_gene: TRBV5-1; abundance: few; CDR3nt: TGCGCCAGCAAGGGACAGCCGGGGGACACTGAAGCTTTCTTT; CDR3aa: CASKGQPGDTEAFF
j_gene: TRBJ2-4; d_gene: TRBD1; v_gene: TRBV12-3/TRBV12-4; abundance: few; CDR3nt: TGTGCCAGCAGCCTGACAGGGCCCAAAAACATTCAGTACTTC; CDR3aa: CASSLTGPKNIQYF
j_gene: TRBJ1-1; d_gene: TRBD1; v_gene: TRBV5-1; abundance: few; CDR3nt: TGCGCCAGCAGCTCCGGGGACAGGGCCACTGAAGCTTTCTTT; CDR3aa: CASSSGDRATEAFF
j_gene: TRBJ2-1; d_gene: NA; v_gene: TRBV20-1; abundance: few; CDR3nt: TGCAGTGCTAGAGATCGTCGGGCTTACAATGAGCAGTTCTTC; CDR3aa: CSARDRRAYNEQFF
j_gene: TRBJ1-4; d_gene: NA; v_gene: TRBV3-1; abundance: NA; CDR3nt: TGTGCCAGCAGCCAAGGAAAATCAACTAATGAAAAACTGTTTTTT; CDR3aa: CASSQGKSTNEKLFF
j_gene: TRBJ2-7; d_gene: TRBD2; v_gene: TRBV12-3/TRBV12-4; abundance: NA; CDR3nt: TGTGCCAGCAGTTTAGGGCTAGCGGGCCTATCCTACGAGCAGTACTTC; CDR3aa: CASSLGLAGLSYEQYF
j_gene: TRBJ2-5; d_gene: NA; v_gene: TRBV4-1; abundance: NA; CDR3nt: TGCGCCAGCAGCCAAGTCGGGCTCCGGGTGAAGACCCGGTACTTC; CDR3aa: CASSQVGLRVKTRYF
j_gene: TRBJ1-4; d_gene: NA; v_gene: TRBV2; abundance: few; CDR3nt: TGTGCCAGCAGTGAGCGGCAGGGTGGTGAAAAACTGTTTTTT; CDR3aa: CASSERQGGEKLFF
j_gene: TRBJ1-6; d_gene: NA; v_gene: TRBV5-1; abundance: NA; CDR3nt: TGCGCCAGCAGCTTGGACAGGCTCCATTCACCCCTCCACTTT; CDR3aa: CASSLDRLHSPLHF
j_gene: TRBJ2-3; d_gene: NA; v_gene: TRBV12-3/TRBV12-4; abundance: many; CDR3nt: TGTGCCAGCAGCTACACTAGCTTCTATCGCACAGATACGCAGTATTTT; CDR3aa: CASSYTSFYRTDTQYF
j_gene: TRBJ2-3; d_gene: NA; v_gene: TRBV5-1; abundance: NA; CDR3nt: TGCGCCAGCAGTATAGTGAGCGCCGGGAGCACAGATACGCAGTATTTT; CDR3aa: CASSIVSAGSTDTQYF
j_gene: TRBJ1-2; d_gene: NA; v_gene: TRBV7-8; abundance: NA; CDR3nt: TGTGCCAGCAGCTTAGCCTCCACCTACAGCTATGGCTACACCTTC; CDR3aa: CASSLASTYSYGYTF
j_gene: TRBJ1-1; d_gene: NA; v_gene: TRBV15; abundance: once; CDR3nt: TGTGCCACCAGCAGAGATGGGATCACTGAAGCTTTCTTT; CDR3aa: CATSRDGITEAFF
j_gene: TRBJ1-1; d_gene: TRBD1; v_gene: TRBV12-3/TRBV12-4; abundance: few; CDR3nt: TGTGCCAGCAGTTTGCAGGGGGGTTGGAACACTGAAGCTTTCTTT; CDR3aa: CASSLQGGWNTEAFF